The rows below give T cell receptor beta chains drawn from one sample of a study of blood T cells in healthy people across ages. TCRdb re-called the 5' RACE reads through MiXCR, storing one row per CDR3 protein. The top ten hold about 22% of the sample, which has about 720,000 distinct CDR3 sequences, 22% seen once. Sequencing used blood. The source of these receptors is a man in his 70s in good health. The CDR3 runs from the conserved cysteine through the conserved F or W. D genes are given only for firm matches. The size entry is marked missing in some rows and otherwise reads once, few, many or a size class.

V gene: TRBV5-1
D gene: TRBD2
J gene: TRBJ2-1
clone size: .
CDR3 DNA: TGCGCCAGCAGCTTGAGTAGCGGGGTTGGTGAGCAGTTCTTC
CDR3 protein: CASSLSSGVGEQFF

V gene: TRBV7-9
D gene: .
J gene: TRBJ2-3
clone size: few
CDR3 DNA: TGTGCCACCAAACCGGCAGATACGCAGTATTTT
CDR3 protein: CATKPADTQYF

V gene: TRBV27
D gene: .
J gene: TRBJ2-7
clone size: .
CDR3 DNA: TGTGCCAGCAGTCCAACAGCGGCCCTAGACGAGCAGTACTTC
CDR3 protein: CASSPTAALDEQYF

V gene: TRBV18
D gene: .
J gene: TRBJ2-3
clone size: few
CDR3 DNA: TGTGCCAGCTCACCAAGTTCCAGGGTGATATCAGATGCGCAGTATTTT
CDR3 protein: CASSPSSRVISDAQYF

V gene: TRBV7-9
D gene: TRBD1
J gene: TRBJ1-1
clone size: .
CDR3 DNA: TGCGCCAGCAGCCCCGTAGGGGGCCTCAGGACTGAACCTTTCTTT
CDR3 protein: CASSPVGGLRTEPFF

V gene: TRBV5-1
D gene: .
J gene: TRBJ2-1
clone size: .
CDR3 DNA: TGCGCCAGCAGCCCGGACAGAGGTGGGAATGAGCAGTTCTTC
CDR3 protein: CASSPDRGGNEQFF

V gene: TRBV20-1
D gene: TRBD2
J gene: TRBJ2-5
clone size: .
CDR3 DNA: TGCAGTGCTAGAGCGCTAGCGGGAGTATTGAAAGAGACCCAGTACTTC
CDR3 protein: CSARALAGVLKETQYF

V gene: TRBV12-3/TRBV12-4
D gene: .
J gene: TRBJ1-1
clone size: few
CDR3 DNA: TGTGCCAGCAGCACCCCCGGGACCGGGGAAGCTTTCTTT
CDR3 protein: CASSTPGTGEAFF

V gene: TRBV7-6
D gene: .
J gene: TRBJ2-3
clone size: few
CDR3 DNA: TGTGCCAGCAGCTCCGGGATTAGCGGACCCCCCACAGATACGCAGTATTTT
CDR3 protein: CASSSGISGPPTDTQYF

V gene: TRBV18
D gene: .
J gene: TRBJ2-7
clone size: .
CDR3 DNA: TGTGCCAGCTCCCTGAGGACAGTCACCTACGAGCAGTACTTC
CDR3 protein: CASSLRTVTYEQYF

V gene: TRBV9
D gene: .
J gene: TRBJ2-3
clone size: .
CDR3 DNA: TGTGCCAGCAGCGTAGTCGTCCGCACAGATACGCAGTATTTT
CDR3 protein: CASSVVVRTDTQYF

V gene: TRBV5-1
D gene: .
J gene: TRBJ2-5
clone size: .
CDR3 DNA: TGCCCCAGCAGCTTGAATTGGGAGACCCAGTACTTC
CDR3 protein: CPSSLNWETQYF

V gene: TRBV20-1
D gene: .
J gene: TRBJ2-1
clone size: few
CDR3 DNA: TGCAGTGCTAGAGATTCGGGGAAGGGGGGCGGTGAGCAGTTCTTC
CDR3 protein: CSARDSGKGGGEQFF

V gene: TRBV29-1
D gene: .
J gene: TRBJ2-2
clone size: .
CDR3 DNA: TGCAGCGTCAAAACTAGCACCTGGAGGGGCGGGGAGCTGTTTTTT
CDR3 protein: CSVKTSTWRGGELFF

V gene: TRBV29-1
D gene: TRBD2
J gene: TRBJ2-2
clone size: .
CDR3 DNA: TGCAGCGTTTACAGACTAGCGGCCGGGGAGCTGTTTTTT
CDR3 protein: CSVYRLAAGELFF

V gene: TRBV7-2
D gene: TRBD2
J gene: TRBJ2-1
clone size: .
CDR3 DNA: TGTGCCAGCAGCTTAGTCGGGAGGTCCTACAATGAGCAGTTCTTC
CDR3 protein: CASSLVGRSYNEQFF

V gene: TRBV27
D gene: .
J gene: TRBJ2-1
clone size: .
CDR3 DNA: TGTGCCAGCAGCTCCGGGACCCCTAACTACAATGAGCAGTTCTTC
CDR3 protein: CASSSGTPNYNEQFF

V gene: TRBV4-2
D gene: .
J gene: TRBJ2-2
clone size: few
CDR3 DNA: TGTGCCAGCAGCCATTTTAGCGGCACTACGAACACCGGGGAGCTGTTTTTT
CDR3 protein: CASSHFSGTTNTGELFF

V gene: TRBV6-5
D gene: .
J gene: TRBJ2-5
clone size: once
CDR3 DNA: TGTGCCAGCACGGGACGTATGACCTACGAGCAGTGCTTC
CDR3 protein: CASTGRMTYEQCF

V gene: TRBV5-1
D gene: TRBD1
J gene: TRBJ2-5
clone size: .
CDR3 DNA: TGCGCCAGCAGTACGGACAGGGGGACCCAGTACTTC
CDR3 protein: CASSTDRGTQYF

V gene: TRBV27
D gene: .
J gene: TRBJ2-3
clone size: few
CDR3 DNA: TGTGCCAGCAGTCAGACGGGCGGGACGACAGATACGCAGTATTTT
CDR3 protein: CASSQTGGTTDTQYF

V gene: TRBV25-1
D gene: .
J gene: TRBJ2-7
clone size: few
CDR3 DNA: TGTGCCAGCAGGAGGCAGGGGGGGTACGAGCAGTACTTC
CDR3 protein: CASRRQGGYEQYF

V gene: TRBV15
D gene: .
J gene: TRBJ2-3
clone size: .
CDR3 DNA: TGTGCCACCAGCAGAGATCCAGGACCAAACACAGATACGCAGTATTTT
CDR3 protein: CATSRDPGPNTDTQYF

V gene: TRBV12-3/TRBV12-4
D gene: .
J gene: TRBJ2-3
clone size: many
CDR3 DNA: TGTGCCAGCAGTTTCTTGGTCGAAGTGGATACGCAGTATTTT
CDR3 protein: CASSFLVEVDTQYF

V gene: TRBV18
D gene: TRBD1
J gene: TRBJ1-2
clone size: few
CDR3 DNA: TGTGCCAGCTCACCACCTACCGGGACAGGGTCCTATGGCTACACCTTC
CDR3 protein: CASSPPTGTGSYGYTF

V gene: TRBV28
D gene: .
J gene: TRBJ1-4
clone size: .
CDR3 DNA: TGTGCCAGCAGCCTAAACCGGGGGGTCCCCAATGAAAAACTGTTTTTT
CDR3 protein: CASSLNRGVPNEKLFF

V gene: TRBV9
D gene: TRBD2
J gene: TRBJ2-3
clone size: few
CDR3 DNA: TGTGCCAGCAGCCCCCGGGGACTAGGCACAGATACGCAGTATTTT
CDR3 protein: CASSPRGLGTDTQYF

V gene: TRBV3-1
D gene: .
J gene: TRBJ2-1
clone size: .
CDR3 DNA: TGTGCCAGCAGCCAGGGTCGGGGGTCGATCGACAATGAGCAGTTCTTC
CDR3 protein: CASSQGRGSIDNEQFF

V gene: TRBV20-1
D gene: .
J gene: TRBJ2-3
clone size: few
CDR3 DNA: TGCAGTGCTAGTAGTCAGGGCTTAGCAGATACGCAGTATTTT
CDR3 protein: CSASSQGLADTQYF